Presented here are 14 T cell receptor beta chains from one specimen sequenced in a study of blood T cell repertoires in COVID-19. TCRdb keeps only in-frame clones here, not all; method: immunoSEQ multiplex PCR. The profile shows about 180,000 clones, around nine tenths of them singletons. The sequencing input was peripheral blood. The receptors here all came from a man in his fifties with acute or convalescent COVID-19.

The gene calls are TRBV9 and TRBJ2-5, with 7 bases that match TRBD1. The germline V gene has CDR1 SGDLS and CDR2 YYNGEE. Trimming cost V 3 bases and J 1 base; bases outside gene matches: 3. CDR3 length equals 14 residues. The CDR3 DNA is TGTGCCAGCAGCGCCCGGACAGGCCAAGAGACCCAGTACTTC. As protein: CASSARTGQETQYF.

The chain links TRBV20-1 to TRBJ2-7; no clear D gene. The CDR3 totals 11 residues. The V end lost 5 bases, the J end lost 8 bases, and 13 bases lay between the germline ends. The germline V gene encodes CDR1 DFQATT and CDR2 SNEGSKA (reference sequence). DNA of the CDR3: TGCAGTGCTCCGACGGGTAGGAAGCAGTACTTC. Translation: CSAPTGRKQYF.

This rearrangement joins TRBV13 to TRBJ1-2; D unclear. The germline gives CDR1 PRHDT, CDR2 FYEKMQ (reference sequence). Trimming took off 3 bases at V and 7 bases at J, with 9 bases between the two ends. This CDR3 is built from 12 residues. CDR3 residues: CASSFPRGGYTF. The CDR3 nucleotides are TGTGCCAGCAGCTTTCCCCGGGGTGGCTACACCTTC.

The genes are TRBV5-4 and TRBJ2-7; 14 nucleotides match TRBD2. V lost 4 bases, J lost 7 bases, and 7 bases stayed unmatched. From germline, CDR1 is SGHNT and CDR2 YYREEE (reference sequence). CDR3 size: 15 residues. The CDR3 sequence is CASSGLAGGSGEQYF. DNA of the CDR3: TGTGCCAGCAGCGGACTAGCGGGAGGTTCGGGGGAGCAGTACTTC. The variable domain in full, completed from reference TRBV5-4 and TRBJ2-7, reads ETGVTQSPTHLIKTRGQQVTLRCSSQSGHNTVSWYQQALGQGPQFIFQYYREEENGRGNFPPRFSGLQFPNYSSELNVNALELDDSALYLCASSGLAGGSGEQYFGPGTRLTVT.

This clone appeared once. This chain uses TRBV24-1 with TRBJ1-2; the match to TRBD1 covers 10 bases. This CDR3 is built from 14 residues. Germline values: CDR1 KGHDR, CDR2 SFDVKD. V was pared by 4 bases and J by 8 bases, with 6 bases of the junction left unmatched. The CDR3 bases are TGTGCCACCAGTGAAACGGGACAGGGGACGGGCTACACCTTC. This sequence encodes CATSETGQGTGYTF.

CDR3 DNA sequence: TGTGCCAGCAGCTTAGGGGACTCCCTGGGCGAGCAGTACGTC. It encodes CASSLGDSLGEQYV. The rearrangement uses TRBV7-9 and TRBJ2-7; D perhaps matches TRBD2 (6 bases). From germline, CDR1 is SEHNR and CDR2 FQNEAQ (reference sequence). CDR3 length: 14 amino acids. V was clipped by 1 base and J by 6 bases, with 13 bases between them.

V is TRBV3-1 (or the pseudogene TRBV3-2) and J is TRBJ1-6; D perhaps matches TRBD1 (5 bases). CDR3 length: 14 amino acids. Germline CDR1 is LGHDT and CDR2 is YNNKEL (reference sequence). Trimming took 0 bases from V and 8 from J, leaving 8 bases between them. CDR3 coding DNA: TGTGCCAGCAGCCAAGATCCGACAGATTCACCCCTCCACTTT. Residues: CASSQDPTDSPLHF.

The chain has TRBV4-2 and TRBJ2-1; tentatively, D is TRBD1 (6 bases). This CDR3 comprises 14 residues. Per germline, CDR1 LGHNA and CDR2 YNFKEQ. V was clipped by 1 base and J by 5 bases, with 9 bases between them. CDR3 sequence: CASSQGQGNNEQFF. The CDR3 nucleotides read TGTGCCAGCAGCCAAGGTCAGGGGAACAATGAGCAGTTCTTC.

The rearrangement joins TRBV10-3 to TRBJ1-1; 8 bases fit TRBD1. Germline values: CDR1 ENHRY, CDR2 SYGVKD. The CDR3 is made up of 14 amino acids. After removal of 7 bases from V and 2 bases from J, the junction contained 6 bases not matched to a gene. CDR3 residues: CAITPGQVNTEAFF. In nucleotides, the CDR3 is TGTGCCATCACTCCGGGACAGGTTAACACTGAAGCTTTCTTT.

This rearrangement joins TRBV2 to TRBJ2-7; 7 nucleotides match TRBD2. This CDR3 contains 14 residues. Germline CDR1 and CDR2: SNHLY and FYNNEI. V lost 8 bases to trimming and J lost 2 bases; unmatched junction nucleotides: 9. The CDR3 DNA sequence: TGTGCCAGCCTCAAGCCGGGGGGTCCCTACGAGCAGTACTTC. It yields the protein CASLKPGGPYEQYF.

The V gene is TRBV5-8, the J gene TRBJ2-3; D is perhaps TRBD1 (6 bases). V lost 4 bases, J lost 5 bases, and 14 bases lay in between. CDR1 and CDR2 (germline): SGHTS, YDEGEE. This CDR3 comprises 14 residues. CDR3 amino acids: CASSLGGYGDTQYF. The CDR3 bases are TGTGCCAGCAGCCTAGGGGGTTACGGAGATACGCAGTATTTT.

The chain has TRBV5-1 and TRBJ2-7; TRBD2 might be the D (6 bases). The CDR3 is 16 residues long. Germline CDR1 and CDR2: SGHRS and YFSETQ. Trimming removed 0 bases from V and 0 bases from J, with 13 bases in between. CDR3 DNA: TGCGCCAGCAGCTTGGTGGGGAGGACGTACTCCTACGAGCAGTACTTC. It yields the protein CASSLVGRTYSYEQYF.

The rearrangement uses TRBV19 and TRBJ2-2; perhaps TRBD2 as D (6 bases). The length of the CDR3 is 14 residues. Germline lookup yields CDR1 LNHDA and CDR2 SQIVND (reference sequence). The V end was cut by 7 bases, the J end by 4 bases, with 13 bases between. The CDR3 nucleotides read TGTGCCAGTACGACGGTAGCGGCCACCGGGGAGCTGTTTTTT. It translates to CASTTVAATGELFF.

With respect to this clone: At one of its ends the junction is not consistent with the germline gene, which may arise from a read error. V gene TRBV18 combines with J gene TRBJ2-3, with 14 bases that match TRBD2. The CDR3 is 16 amino acids. Per germline, CDR1 KGHSH and CDR2 LQKENI. In DNA, the CDR3 is TGTGCCAGCGCACCGGGGACTAGCGGGAGAACAGATACGCAGTATTTT. It encodes CASAPGTSGRTDTQYF.